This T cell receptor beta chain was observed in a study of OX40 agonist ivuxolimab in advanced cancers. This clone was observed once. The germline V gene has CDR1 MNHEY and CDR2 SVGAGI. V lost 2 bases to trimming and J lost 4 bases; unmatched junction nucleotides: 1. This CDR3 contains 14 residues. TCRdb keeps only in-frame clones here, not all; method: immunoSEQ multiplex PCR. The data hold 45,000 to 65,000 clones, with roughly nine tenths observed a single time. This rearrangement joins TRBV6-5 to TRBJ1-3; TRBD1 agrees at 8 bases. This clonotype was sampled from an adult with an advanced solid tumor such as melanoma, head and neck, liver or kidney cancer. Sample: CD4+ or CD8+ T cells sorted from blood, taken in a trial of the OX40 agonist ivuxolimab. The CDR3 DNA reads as TGTGCCAGCAGTTACCGGACAGGGGGAAACACCATATATTTT. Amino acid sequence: CASSYRTGGNTIYF.